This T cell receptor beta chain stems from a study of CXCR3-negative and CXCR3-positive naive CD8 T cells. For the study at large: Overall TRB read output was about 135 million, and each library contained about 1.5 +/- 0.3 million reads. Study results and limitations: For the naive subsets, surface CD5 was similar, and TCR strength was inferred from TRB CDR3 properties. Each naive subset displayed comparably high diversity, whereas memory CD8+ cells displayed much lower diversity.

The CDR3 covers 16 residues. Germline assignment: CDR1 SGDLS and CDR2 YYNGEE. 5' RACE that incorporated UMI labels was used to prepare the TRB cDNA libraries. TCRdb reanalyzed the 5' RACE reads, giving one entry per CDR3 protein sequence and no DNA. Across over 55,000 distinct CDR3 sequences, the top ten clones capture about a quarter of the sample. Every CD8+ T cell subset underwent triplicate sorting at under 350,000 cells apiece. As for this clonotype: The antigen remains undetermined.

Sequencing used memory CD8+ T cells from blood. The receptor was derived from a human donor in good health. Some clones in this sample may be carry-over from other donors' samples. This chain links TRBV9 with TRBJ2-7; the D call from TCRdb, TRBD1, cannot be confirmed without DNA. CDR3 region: CASSATGTPHYYEQYF.